One and the same sample provided the 26 T cell receptor beta chains below, sequenced in a study of cytomegalovirus exposure and HLA in healthy donors. The assay was immunoSEQ multiplex PCR, and TCRdb's table has in-frame clones only and misses some. The data contain roughly 300,000 clones, roughly 88% of them seen just once; the ten biggest clones take up 0.65% to 0.85%. Sequences were obtained from PBMCs. These receptors originate from a woman aged 18-29 years in good health and CMV-seronegative.

The chain uses TRBV6-1 and TRBJ1-1, with 8 bases that match TRBD1. The CDR3 has 14 residues. Germline V lookup: CDR1 MNHNS, CDR2 SASEGT. V trimming: 6 bases; J trimming: 5 bases; junction bases outside the gene matches: 8. The CDR3 protein is CASSPTGAGTEAFF. DNA for the CDR3: TGTGCCAGCAGCCCGACAGGGGCTGGGACTGAAGCTTTCTTT.

This chain's CDR3 is CSVIGGGTYEQYF. CDR3 sequence (DNA): TGCAGCGTCATAGGGGGGGGGACCTACGAGCAGTACTTC. The chain carries TRBV29-1 and TRBJ2-7, with D possibly being TRBD2 (7 bases). The CDR3 consists of 13 residues. V was pared by 6 bases and J by 2 bases, with 14 bases between. Germline lookup yields CDR1 SQVTM and CDR2 ANQGSEA.

The chain joins TRBV7-2 to TRBJ1-2, with 10 bases fitting TRBD1. CDR1 and CDR2 (germline): SGHTA, FQGNSA. The CDR3 is 14 residues long. J gave up 7 bases and V 5 bases, and 7 bases lay outside the gene matches. The CDR3 nucleotides read TGTGCCAGCAGCCCGGGACAGGGGATAGGTGGCTACACCTTC. Translated, it gives CASSPGQGIGGYTF. The full variable domain, its missing parts supplied by reference TRBV7-2 and TRBJ1-2, is GAGVSQSPSNKVTEKGKDVELRCDPISGHTALYWYRQSLGQGLEFLIYFQGNSAPDKSGLPSDRFSAERTGGSVSTLTIQRTQQEDSAVYLCASSPGQGIGGYTFGSGTRLTVV.

The V gene is TRBV6-5, the J gene TRBJ2-7; D may be TRBD2 (5 bases). Germline values: CDR1 MNHEY, CDR2 SVGAGI. The CDR3 sequence is 14 residues long. V dropped 6 bases and J dropped 2 bases, with 14 bases sitting between them. CDR3 in amino acids: CASSPSGGPYEQYF. The CDR3 nucleotides are TGTGCCAGCAGCCCCTCTGGCGGGCCCTACGAGCAGTACTTC.

This clone came up a few times. This rearrangement joins TRBV27 to TRBJ2-7, with TRBD2 identical over 12 bases. V lost 4 bases to trimming and J lost 1 base; unmatched junction nucleotides: 11. Germline CDR1 and CDR2: MNHEY and SMNVEV (reference sequence). The length of the CDR3 is 18 residues. CDR3 residues: CASSWGRLAGGYSYEQYF. CDR3 bases: TGTGCCAGCAGTTGGGGACGGCTAGCGGGAGGGTATTCCTACGAGCAGTACTTC.

The J gene is TRBJ2-7, the V gene TRBV7-9, with D perhaps TRBD2 (5 bases). Trimming removed 4 bases from V and 5 bases from J, with 21 bases in between. From germline, CDR1 is SEHNR and CDR2 FQNEAQ (reference sequence). The CDR3 loop spans 16 amino acids. The CDR3 region is CASSSPRDHANHEQYF. The CDR3 coding sequence is TGTGCCAGCAGCTCTCCCCGGGATCACGCAAACCACGAGCAGTACTTC.

The chain couples TRBV6-5 to TRBJ1-2, with TRBD1 as a possible D gene (6 bases). Germline CDR1 reads MNHEY; CDR2 reads SVGAGI. CDR3 size: 12 residues. V lost 5 bases, J lost 3 bases, and 7 bases lay in between. The CDR3, as DNA: TGTGCCAGCAGTAGGACAGACTATGGCTACACCTTC. Protein: CASSRTDYGYTF.

The chain carries TRBV27 and TRBJ2-7, with unresolved D. CDR1 MNHEY and CDR2 SMNVEV come from the germline V gene (reference sequence). V lost 3 bases to trimming and J lost 2 bases, with 14 bases between them. The CDR3 consists of 15 residues. The CDR3, as DNA: TGTGCCAGCAGTTTGTGGCCCCTGACACCCTACGAGCAGTACTTC. It is translated as CASSLWPLTPYEQYF.

This clone has only a few counts. The chain employs TRBV5-1 and TRBJ2-7; D perhaps matches TRBD1 (5 bases). V shed 3 bases and J shed 7 bases, with 8 bases lying between them. Germline CDR1 SGHRS, CDR2 YFSETQ. The CDR3 runs 11 residues. Here the CDR3 DNA reads TGCGCCAGCAGCTCTCCAGGGGAGCAGTACTTC. This gives the protein CASSSPGEQYF. The entire variable domain, with the rest obtained from reference TRBV5-1 and TRBJ2-7, is as follows: KAGVTQTPRYLIKTRGQQVTLSCSPISGHRSVSWYQQTPGQGLQFLFEYFSETQRNKGNFPGRFSGRQFSNSRSEMNVSTLELGDSALYLCASSSPGEQYFGPGTRLTVT.

This clone was recorded a few times. V and J are TRBV18 and TRBJ2-7; D may be TRBD2 (6 bases). V was pared by 1 base and J by 6 bases, with 13 bases between. Per germline, CDR1 KGHSH and CDR2 LQKENI. There are 14 residues in the CDR3. CDR3 sequence: CASSPLRRESEQYF. CDR3 DNA sequence: TGTGCCAGCTCACCACTTAGGAGGGAGAGCGAGCAGTACTTC.

V gene TRBV6-5 combines with J gene TRBJ2-7, with 7 bases that match TRBD2. The CDR3 totals 15 residues. Germline V lookup: CDR1 MNHEY, CDR2 SVGAGI. V lost 0 bases and J lost 3; bases outside the gene matches: 5. The CDR3 DNA sequence: TGTGCCAGCAGTTACTCGGCTAGCGGAAACTACGAGCAGTACTTC. Translated, it gives CASSYSASGNYEQYF.

This clone was observed once. Here the CDR3 reads CASSYSSGVGEKLFF. CDR3 nucleotide sequence: TGTGCCAGCAGTTACTCGTCGGGGGTGGGTGAAAAACTGTTTTTT. V and J are TRBV6-5 and TRBJ1-4; maybe TRBD1 (5 bases). The CDR3 loop spans 15 amino acids. V shed 0 bases and J shed 7 bases, with 12 bases lying between them. Looked up from germline, CDR1 is MNHEY and CDR2 is SVGAGI.

This clone was seen a single time. The chain combines TRBV5-4 with TRBJ2-7; TRBD2 is a possible D gene (6 bases). Trimming cost V 0 bases and J 5 bases, with 15 bases left between them. CDR3 length: 15 amino acids. Germline assignment: CDR1 SGHNT and CDR2 YYREEE (reference sequence). The CDR3 region is CASSLGRATTDEQYF. The CDR3 nucleotides read TGTGCCAGCAGCTTGGGGAGGGCCACTACGGACGAGCAGTACTTC. Together with reference TRBV5-4 and TRBJ2-7, the CDR3 gives the full variable domain: ETGVTQSPTHLIKTRGQQVTLRCSSQSGHNTVSWYQQALGQGPQFIFQYYREEENGRGNFPPRFSGLQFPNYSSELNVNALELDDSALYLCASSLGRATTDEQYFGPGTRLTVT.

J is TRBJ2-3 and V is TRBV27; TRBD2 matches 13 bases. The CDR3 sequence is 15 residues long. Germline V gives CDR1 MNHEY, CDR2 SMNVEV (reference sequence). Trimming removed 7 bases from V and 7 bases from J; junction bases left unmatched: 8. The CDR3 region has the DNA TGTGCCAGCACCGAGGGGGGACTAGCGGGGAATACGCAGTATTTT. It is translated as CASTEGGLAGNTQYF.

The gene calls are TRBV6-1 and TRBJ1-5; 8 bases align to TRBD1. Germline CDR1 MNHNS, CDR2 SASEGT. This CDR3 has 13 residues. V shed 7 bases and J 8 bases; nucleotides not matched to a gene: 7. DNA of the CDR3: TGTGCCAGCACCTGGACAGGGAAGGAGCCCCAGCATTTT. Protein product: CASTWTGKEPQHF.

The chain recombines TRBV4-1 with TRBJ1-5; D is perhaps TRBD1 (5 bases). Germline lookup yields CDR1 MGHRA and CDR2 YSYEKL. Between the trimmed V and J ends, which lost 3 bases and 7 bases, there was a span of 19 bases. The CDR3 contains 16 residues. The CDR3 coding sequence is TGCGCCAGCAGCCATGTCGGACAAGCGGGCAGGCAGCCCCAGCATTTT. It translates to CASSHVGQAGRQPQHF.

Concerning this clone: Other DNA sequences within the sample encode an identical CDR3. The V gene is TRBV4-3, the J gene TRBJ2-7, with 8 bases fitting TRBD2. The J segment lost 0 bases and the V segment lost 1 base, leaving 5 bases of the junction unmatched. The germline gives CDR1 LGHNA, CDR2 YSLEER. This CDR3 contains 16 residues. CDR3 coding DNA: TGCGCCAGCAGCCAAGTGGCTAGCGGGTACTCCTACGAGCAGTACTTC. It yields the protein CASSQVASGYSYEQYF.

This chain links TRBV29-1 with TRBJ2-1; weak D call: TRBD2 (5 bases). Germline V lookup: CDR1 SQVTM, CDR2 ANQGSEA. V shed 1 base and J shed 7 bases, with 14 bases lying between them. The CDR3 has 14 amino acids. The CDR3: CSVEGMAGMNEQFF. The CDR3 bases are TGCAGCGTTGAAGGCATGGCGGGCATGAATGAGCAGTTCTTC.

The chain joins TRBV7-3 to TRBJ2-1; D ambiguous. Germline V gives CDR1 SGHTA, CDR2 FQGTGA. The V and J ends lost 3 bases and 5 bases respectively, with 8 bases between them. CDR3 length equals 13 residues. The CDR3 nucleotides read TGTGCCAGCAGCTTTGAGTTGAACAATGAGCAGTTCTTC. Amino acids: CASSFELNNEQFF.

V and J are TRBV11-3 and TRBJ2-3, with D maybe TRBD2 (6 bases). Trimming removed 5 bases at V and 7 bases at J, with 19 bases between. Per the germline V gene, CDR1 is SGHNT and CDR2 is YENEEA. The CDR3 is 15 amino acids. The CDR3 region is CASSHPSVERNTQYF. The CDR3, as DNA: TGTGCCAGCAGCCATCCTAGCGTCGAACGAAATACGCAGTATTTT.

V gene TRBV5-1 combines with J gene TRBJ1-1; 8 nucleotides match TRBD1. CDR3 size: 14 residues. Germline V lookup: CDR1 SGHRS, CDR2 YFSETQ. V shed 3 bases, J shed 3 bases, and the junction held 4 bases outside the gene matches. The CDR3, as DNA: TGCGCCAGCAGCTCTTCGACAGGGGACACTGAAGCTTTCTTT. Translated: CASSSSTGDTEAFF.

V gene TRBV5-6 combines with J gene TRBJ2-1; 7 bases match TRBD1. Losses at the gene ends were 3 bases for V and 5 bases for J; bases not matched to a gene: 5. The CDR3 has 14 amino acids. Per the germline V gene, CDR1 is SGHDT and CDR2 is YYEEEE. Written as DNA, the CDR3 is TGTGCCAGCAGCTCCGGGACAGAGGACAATGAGCAGTTCTTC. Its translation is CASSSGTEDNEQFF.

DNA for the CDR3: TGTGCCAGCAGTTTACTAGGGGGGGTCTATGGCTACACCTTC. Residues: CASSLLGGVYGYTF. The chain couples TRBV28 to TRBJ1-2, with a possible D match to TRBD1 (6 bases). V was pared by 2 bases and J by 4 bases, with 11 bases between. The germline CDR1 and CDR2 sequences are MDHEN and SYDVKM. The CDR3 consists of 14 residues.

The chain has TRBV5-6 and TRBJ1-1; no firm D call. The CDR3 runs to 11 residues. Trimming removed 6 bases from V and 1 base from J, with 4 bases in between. CDR1 is SGHDT, CDR2 YYEEEE, per germline. The CDR3 spells CASISNTEAFF. The CDR3 coding sequence is TGTGCCAGCATCTCGAACACTGAAGCTTTCTTT.

This clone was observed a few times. J is TRBJ2-2 and V is TRBV7-8, with 10 bases lining up with TRBD2. The CDR3 is made up of 16 amino acids. The junction had 4 bases not matched to a gene; V was cut back by 2 bases and J by 4 bases. Germline CDR1 SGHVS, CDR2 FQNEAQ. Here the CDR3 DNA reads TGTGCCAGCAGCTTACTGGGACTAGCGAGCACCGGGGAGCTGTTTTTT. As protein: CASSLLGLASTGELFF.

The chain couples TRBV5-1 to TRBJ1-1; tentatively, D is TRBD1 (6 bases). Germline lookup yields CDR1 SGHRS and CDR2 YFSETQ. The CDR3 covers 13 residues. Deletions cut 2 bases from V and 3 bases from J, with 8 bases between. CDR3 region: CASSLQGDTEAFF. The CDR3 nucleotides read TGCGCCAGCAGCTTACAGGGAGACACTGAAGCTTTCTTT.